This TCR beta chain was captured by sequencing in a study of blood T cell repertoires in COVID-19. Background on the study: T cells, B-cell-depleted T cells, or PBMCs supplied cDNA or gDNA.

The CDR3 sequence is 14 residues long. In germline, CDR1 is MNHEY, CDR2 SVGAGI. J lost 7 bases, V lost 6 bases, and 6 bases had no gene match. As handled by the study authors: Researchers report that nucleated cell counts were estimated from reference gene primer amplification. The data were produced by immunoSEQ multiplex PCR, yet TCRdb's version contains in-frame clones alone and is incomplete. V, J and clone size derive from that table, while D and trimming were established from the DNA sequence. The sample gives about 280,000 clones, approximately 91% of which show up once; about 11% is in the top ten.

This TCR was sampled from a woman in her 30s with COVID-19, enrolled during active disease. What was sequenced was peripheral blood. The rearrangement uses TRBV6-5 and TRBJ2-1; TRBD1 matches 10 bases. CDR3 DNA: TGTGCCAGCAGCCGACAGGGGGCCTTAAATGAGCAGTTCTTC. It encodes CASSRQGALNEQFF.